This section outlines one T cell receptor (beta chain) sequence together with its context. Each of the donors had around 10 milliliters of peripheral blood drawn into EDTA-treated Vacutainer tubes. Combining a sample-barcoded 5' primer with a J-beta primer mix, a second PCR ran for about 6 to 12 cycles. TCRdb re-called the 5' RACE reads with MiXCR, one entry per CDR3 protein. The table shows about 1.8 million distinct CDR3 sequences, with 49% occurring only once. This sample stems from a study of blood T cells in healthy people across ages. CDR3 size: 14 residues. Germline CDR1 reads MNHEY; CDR2 reads SVGAGI. With 7 bases removed from V and 4 bases from J, the gap between germline ends came to 16 bases.

Sequences were obtained from blood. This TCR was recovered from a middle-aged woman in good health. The chain has TRBV6-5 and TRBJ2-5; D is unclear. The chain's CDR3 is CASNVGPKRETQYF. DNA of the CDR3: TGTGCCAGCAATGTGGGCCCGAAACGAGAGACCCAGTACTTC.